The clone carrying this T cell receptor beta chain showed up just a few times. As yet, its antigen is unknown. The sample comes from a study of blood T cells in healthy people across ages. Study observations and caveats: There were more naive CD4+ cells and higher diversity in long-lived donors than in aged donors.

CDR3 length: 15 amino acids. Deletions cut 3 bases from V and 5 bases from J, with 16 bases between. Looked up from germline, CDR1 is LGHNA and CDR2 is YNFKEQ. Through a sample-barcoded 5' primer and a J-beta primer mix, a second PCR was run for roughly 7 to 11 cycles. TCRdb analysed the 5' RACE reads with MiXCR anew, one entry per CDR3 protein. The data hold approximately 1.5 million distinct CDR3 sequences, with about 31% observed a single time. The sequence came from a woman aged 25 to 39 in good health. The sample comprised blood. The chain has TRBV4-2 and TRBJ1-1, with a weak D call TRBD1 (6 bases). The CDR3 DNA is TGTGCCAGCAGCCACTCGAGTGGGGGGCGGACTGAAGCTTTCTTT. Protein product: CASSHSSGGRTEAFF.